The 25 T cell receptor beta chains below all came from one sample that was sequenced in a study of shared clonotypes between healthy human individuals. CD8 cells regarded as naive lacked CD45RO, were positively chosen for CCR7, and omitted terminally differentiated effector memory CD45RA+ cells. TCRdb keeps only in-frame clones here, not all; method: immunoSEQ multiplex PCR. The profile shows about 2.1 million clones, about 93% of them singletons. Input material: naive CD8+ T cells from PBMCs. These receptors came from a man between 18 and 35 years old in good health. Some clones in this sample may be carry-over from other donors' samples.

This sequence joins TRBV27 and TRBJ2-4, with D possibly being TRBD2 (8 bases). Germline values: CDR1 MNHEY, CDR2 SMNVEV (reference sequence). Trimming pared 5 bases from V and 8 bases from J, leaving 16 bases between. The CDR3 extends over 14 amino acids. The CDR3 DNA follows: TGTGCCAGCAGTCCCGGGACTAGGGGGCACATTCAGTACTTC. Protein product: CASSPGTRGHIQYF.

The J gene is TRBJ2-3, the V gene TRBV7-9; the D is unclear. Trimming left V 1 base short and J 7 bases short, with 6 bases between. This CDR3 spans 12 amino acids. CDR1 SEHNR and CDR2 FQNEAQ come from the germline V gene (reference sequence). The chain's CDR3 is CASSLGLNTQYF. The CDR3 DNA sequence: TGTGCCAGCAGCTTAGGTCTCAATACGCAGTATTTT.

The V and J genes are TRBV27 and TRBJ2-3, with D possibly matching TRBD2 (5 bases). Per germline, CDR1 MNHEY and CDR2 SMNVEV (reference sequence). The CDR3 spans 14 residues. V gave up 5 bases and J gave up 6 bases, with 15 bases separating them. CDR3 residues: CASSQTRRADTQYF. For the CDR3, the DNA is TGTGCCAGCAGTCAAACTAGACGTGCGGATACGCAGTATTTT.

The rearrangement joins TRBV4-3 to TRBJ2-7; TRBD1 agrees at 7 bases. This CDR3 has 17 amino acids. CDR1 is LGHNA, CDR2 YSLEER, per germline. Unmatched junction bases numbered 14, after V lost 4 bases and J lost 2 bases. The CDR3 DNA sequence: TGCGCCAGCAGCCTCACAGCAGGGGGAATTTTTGCCTACGAGCAGTACTTC. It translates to CASSLTAGGIFAYEQYF.

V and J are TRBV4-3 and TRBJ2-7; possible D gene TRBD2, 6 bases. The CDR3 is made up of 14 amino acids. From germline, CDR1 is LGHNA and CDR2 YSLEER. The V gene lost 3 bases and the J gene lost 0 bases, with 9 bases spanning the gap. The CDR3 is CASSQWRDSYEQYF. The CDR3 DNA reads TGCGCCAGCAGCCAGTGGCGGGACTCCTACGAGCAGTACTTC.

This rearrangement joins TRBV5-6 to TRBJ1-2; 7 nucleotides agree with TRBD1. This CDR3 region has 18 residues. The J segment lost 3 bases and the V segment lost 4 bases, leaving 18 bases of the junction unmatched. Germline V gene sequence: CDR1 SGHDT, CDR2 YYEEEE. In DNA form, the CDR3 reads TGTGCCAGCAGCAGCTTGGGCCCCCGGACAGGCTACTACTATGGCTACACCTTC. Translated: CASSSLGPRTGYYYGYTF.

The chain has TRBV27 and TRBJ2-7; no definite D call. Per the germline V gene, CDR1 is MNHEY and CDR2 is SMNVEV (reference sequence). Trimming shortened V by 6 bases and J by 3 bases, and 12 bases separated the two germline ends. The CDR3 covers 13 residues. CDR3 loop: CASSSGILYEQYF. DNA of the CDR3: TGTGCCAGCAGCTCGGGTATACTCTACGAGCAGTACTTC.

CDR3 in amino acids: CASSYYEQFF. The CDR3 DNA sequence: TGTGCCAGCAGTTACTATGAGCAGTTCTTC. The chain uses TRBV6-6 and TRBJ2-1; D gene unclear. The CDR3 spans 10 residues. CDR1 is MNHNY and CDR2 is SVGAGI in the germline V gene (reference sequence). Between the trimmed V and J ends, which lost 1 base and 8 bases, there was a span of 0 bases.

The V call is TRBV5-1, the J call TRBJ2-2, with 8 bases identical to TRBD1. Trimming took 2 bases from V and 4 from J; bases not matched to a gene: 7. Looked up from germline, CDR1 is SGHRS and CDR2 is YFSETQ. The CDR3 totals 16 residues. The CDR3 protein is CASSFSDRGITGELFF. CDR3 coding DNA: TGCGCCAGCAGCTTCTCAGACAGGGGCATCACCGGGGAGCTGTTTTTT.

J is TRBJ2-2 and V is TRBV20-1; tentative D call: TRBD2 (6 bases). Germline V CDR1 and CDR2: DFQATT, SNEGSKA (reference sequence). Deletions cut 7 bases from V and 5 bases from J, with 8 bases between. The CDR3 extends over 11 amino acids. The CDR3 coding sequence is TGCAGTGGGGCGGGGACCGGGGAGCTGTTTTTT. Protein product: CSGAGTGELFF.

The CDR3 sequence is CASSYSILGYEQYF. DNA for the CDR3: TGTGCCAGCAGTTACTCGATATTAGGGTACGAGCAGTACTTC. The V and J genes are TRBV6-5 and TRBJ2-7; no clear D gene. This CDR3 comprises 14 residues. V lost 0 bases, J lost 4 bases, and 10 bases lay in between. Germline V gene lookup returns CDR1 MNHEY and CDR2 SVGAGI.

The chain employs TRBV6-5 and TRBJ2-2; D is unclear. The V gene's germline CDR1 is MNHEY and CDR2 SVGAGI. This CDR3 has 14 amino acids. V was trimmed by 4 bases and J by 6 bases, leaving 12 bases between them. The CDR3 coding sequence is TGTGCCAGCAGTTGGGCTGGCTACCCCGGGGAGCTGTTTTTT. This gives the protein CASSWAGYPGELFF.

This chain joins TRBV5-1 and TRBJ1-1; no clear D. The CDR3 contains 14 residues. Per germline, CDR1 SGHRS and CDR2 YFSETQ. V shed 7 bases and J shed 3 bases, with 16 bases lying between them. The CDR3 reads CASCAGPQDTEAFF. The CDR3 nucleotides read TGCGCCAGCTGCGCCGGGCCGCAGGACACTGAAGCTTTCTTT.

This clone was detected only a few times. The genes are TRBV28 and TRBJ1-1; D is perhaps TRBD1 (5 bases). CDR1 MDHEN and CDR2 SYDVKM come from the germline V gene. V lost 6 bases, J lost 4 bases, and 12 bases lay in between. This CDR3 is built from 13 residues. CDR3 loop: CASSLGVATEAFF. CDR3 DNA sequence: TGTGCCAGCAGCTTGGGGGTCGCCACTGAAGCTTTCTTT.

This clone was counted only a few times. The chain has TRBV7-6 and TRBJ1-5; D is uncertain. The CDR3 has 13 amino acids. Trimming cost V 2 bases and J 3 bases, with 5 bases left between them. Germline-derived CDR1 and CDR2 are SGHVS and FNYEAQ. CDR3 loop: CASSLWLNQPQHF. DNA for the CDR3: TGTGCCAGCAGCTTATGGCTCAATCAGCCCCAGCATTTT.

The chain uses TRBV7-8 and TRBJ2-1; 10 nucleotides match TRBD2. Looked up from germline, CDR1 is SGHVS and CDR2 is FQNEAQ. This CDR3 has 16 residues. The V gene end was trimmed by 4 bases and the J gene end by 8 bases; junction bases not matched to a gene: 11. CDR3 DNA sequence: TGTGCCAGCAGCTCGAATCCCGGGACTAGCGTCTATGAGCAGTTCTTC. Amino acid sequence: CASSSNPGTSVYEQFF. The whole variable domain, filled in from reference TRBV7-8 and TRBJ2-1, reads GAGVSQSPRYKVAKRGQDVALRCDPISGHVSLFWYQQALGQGPEFLTYFQNEAQLDKSGLPSDRFFAERPEGSVSTLKIQRTQQEDSAVYLCASSSNPGTSVYEQFFGPGTRLTVL.

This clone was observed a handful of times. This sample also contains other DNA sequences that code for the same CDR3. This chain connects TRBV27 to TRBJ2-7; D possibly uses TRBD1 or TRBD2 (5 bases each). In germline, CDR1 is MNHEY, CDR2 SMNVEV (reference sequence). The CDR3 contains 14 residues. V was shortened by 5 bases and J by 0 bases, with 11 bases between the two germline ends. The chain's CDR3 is CASSPRDGSYEQYF. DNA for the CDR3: TGTGCCAGCAGTCCCCGGGACGGCTCCTACGAGCAGTACTTC.

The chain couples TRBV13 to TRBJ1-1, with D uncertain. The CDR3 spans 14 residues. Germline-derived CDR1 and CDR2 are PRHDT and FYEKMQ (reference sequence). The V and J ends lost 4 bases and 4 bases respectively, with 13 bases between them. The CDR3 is CASSSGGRGTEAFF. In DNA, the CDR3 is TGTGCCAGCAGCTCGGGAGGGAGAGGCACTGAAGCTTTCTTT.

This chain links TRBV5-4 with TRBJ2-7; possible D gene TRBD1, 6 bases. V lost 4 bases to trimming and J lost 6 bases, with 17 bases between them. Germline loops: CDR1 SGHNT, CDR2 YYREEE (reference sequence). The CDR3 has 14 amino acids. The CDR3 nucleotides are TGTGCCAGCAGCGAGACAGGAGGTTTCTCCGAGCAGTACTTC. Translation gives CASSETGGFSEQYF.

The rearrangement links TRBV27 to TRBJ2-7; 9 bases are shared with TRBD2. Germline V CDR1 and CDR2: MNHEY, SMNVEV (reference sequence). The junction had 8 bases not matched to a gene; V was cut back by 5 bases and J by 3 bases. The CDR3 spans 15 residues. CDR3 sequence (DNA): TGTGCCAGCAGTGCCACGGGACTAGCTTTCTACGAGCAGTACTTC. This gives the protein CASSATGLAFYEQYF.

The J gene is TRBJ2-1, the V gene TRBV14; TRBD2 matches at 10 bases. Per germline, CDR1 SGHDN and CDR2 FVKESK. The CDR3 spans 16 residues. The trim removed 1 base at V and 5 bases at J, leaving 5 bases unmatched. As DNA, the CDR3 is TGTGCCAGCAGCCAAGGCACCGGGACTAGCGACAATGAGCAGTTCTTC. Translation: CASSQGTGTSDNEQFF.

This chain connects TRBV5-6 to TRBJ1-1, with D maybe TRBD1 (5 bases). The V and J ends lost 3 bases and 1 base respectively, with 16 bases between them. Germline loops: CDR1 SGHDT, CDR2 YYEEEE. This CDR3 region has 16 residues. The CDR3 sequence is CASSWGYRWGNTEAFF. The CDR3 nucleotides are TGTGCCAGCAGCTGGGGCTATCGGTGGGGGAACACTGAAGCTTTCTTT.

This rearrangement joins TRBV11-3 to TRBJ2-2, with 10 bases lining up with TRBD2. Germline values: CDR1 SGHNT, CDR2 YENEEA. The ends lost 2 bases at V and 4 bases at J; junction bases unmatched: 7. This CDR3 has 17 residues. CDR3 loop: CASSLRYRTSGTGELFF. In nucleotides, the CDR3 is TGTGCCAGCAGCTTACGTTATCGGACTAGCGGCACCGGGGAGCTGTTTTTT.

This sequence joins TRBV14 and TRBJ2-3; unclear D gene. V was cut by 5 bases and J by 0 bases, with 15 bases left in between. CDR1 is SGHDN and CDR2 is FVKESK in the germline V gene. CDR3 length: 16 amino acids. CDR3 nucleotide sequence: TGTGCCAGCAGCATACCGACCGTGACTAGCACAGATACGCAGTATTTT. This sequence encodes CASSIPTVTSTDTQYF.

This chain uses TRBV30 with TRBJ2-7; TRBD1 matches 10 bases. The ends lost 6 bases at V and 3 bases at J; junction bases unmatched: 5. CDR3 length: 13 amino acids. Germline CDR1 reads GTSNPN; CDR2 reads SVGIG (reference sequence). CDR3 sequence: CACRDRGSYEQYF. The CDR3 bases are TGTGCCTGCCGGGACAGGGGAAGCTACGAGCAGTACTTC.